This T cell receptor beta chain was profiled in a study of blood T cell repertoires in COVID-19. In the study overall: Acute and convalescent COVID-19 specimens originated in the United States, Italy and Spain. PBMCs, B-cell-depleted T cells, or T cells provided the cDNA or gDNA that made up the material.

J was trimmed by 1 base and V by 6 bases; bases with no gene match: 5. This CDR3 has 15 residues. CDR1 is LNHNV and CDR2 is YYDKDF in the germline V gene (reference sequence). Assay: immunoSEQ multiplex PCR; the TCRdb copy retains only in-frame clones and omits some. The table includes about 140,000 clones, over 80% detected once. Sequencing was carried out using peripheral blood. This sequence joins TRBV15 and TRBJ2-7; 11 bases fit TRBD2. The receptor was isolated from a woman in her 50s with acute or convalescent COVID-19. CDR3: CATSGLAGRSYEQYF. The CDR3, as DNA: TGTGCCACCAGTGGACTAGCGGGTCGATCCTACGAGCAGTACTTC.